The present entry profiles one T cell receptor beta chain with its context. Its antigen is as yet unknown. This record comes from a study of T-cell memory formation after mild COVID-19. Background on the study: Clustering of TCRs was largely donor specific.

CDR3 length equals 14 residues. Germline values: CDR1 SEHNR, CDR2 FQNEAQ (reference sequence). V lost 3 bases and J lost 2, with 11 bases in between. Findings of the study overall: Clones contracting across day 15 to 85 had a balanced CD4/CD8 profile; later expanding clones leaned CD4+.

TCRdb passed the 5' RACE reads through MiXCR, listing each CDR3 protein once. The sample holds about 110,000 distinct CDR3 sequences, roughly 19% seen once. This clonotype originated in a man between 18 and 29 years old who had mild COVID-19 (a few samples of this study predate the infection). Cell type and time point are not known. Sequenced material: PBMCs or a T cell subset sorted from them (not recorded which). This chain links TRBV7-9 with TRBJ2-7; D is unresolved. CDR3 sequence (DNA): TGTGCCAGCAGCTTCTCAGAACCCCCCTACGAGCAGTACGTC. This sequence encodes CASSFSEPPYEQYV.